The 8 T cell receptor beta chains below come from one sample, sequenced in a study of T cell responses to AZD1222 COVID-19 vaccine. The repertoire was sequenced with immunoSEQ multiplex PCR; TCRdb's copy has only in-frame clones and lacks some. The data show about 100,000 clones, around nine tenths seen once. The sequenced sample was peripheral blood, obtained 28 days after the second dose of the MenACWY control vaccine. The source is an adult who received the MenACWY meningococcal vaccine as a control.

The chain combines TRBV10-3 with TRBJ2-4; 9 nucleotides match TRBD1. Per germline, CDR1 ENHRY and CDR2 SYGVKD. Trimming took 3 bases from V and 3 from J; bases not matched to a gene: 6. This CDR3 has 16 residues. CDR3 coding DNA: TGTGCCATCAGTGAACAGGGGGCGGACTTCAAAAACATTCAGTACTTC. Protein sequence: CAISEQGADFKNIQYF.

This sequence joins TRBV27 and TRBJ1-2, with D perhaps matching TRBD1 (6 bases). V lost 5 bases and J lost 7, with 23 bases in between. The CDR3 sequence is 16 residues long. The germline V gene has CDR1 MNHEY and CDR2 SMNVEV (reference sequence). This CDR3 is CASSGHLDRSVAGYTF. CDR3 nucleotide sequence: TGTGCCAGCAGTGGTCATTTAGACAGGTCGGTCGCTGGCTACACCTTC.

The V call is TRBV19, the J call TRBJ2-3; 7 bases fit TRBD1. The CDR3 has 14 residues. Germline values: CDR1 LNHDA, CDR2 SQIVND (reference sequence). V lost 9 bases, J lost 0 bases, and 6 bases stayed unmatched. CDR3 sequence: CASRTGPSTDTQYF. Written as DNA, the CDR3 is TGTGCCAGCAGGACAGGTCCAAGCACAGATACGCAGTATTTT.

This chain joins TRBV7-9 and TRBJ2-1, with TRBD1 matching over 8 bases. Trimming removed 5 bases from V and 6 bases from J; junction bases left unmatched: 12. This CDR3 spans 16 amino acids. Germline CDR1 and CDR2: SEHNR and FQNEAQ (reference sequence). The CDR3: CASSARTGSYRNEQFF. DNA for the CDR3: TGTGCCAGCAGCGCACGGACAGGGTCTTATCGCAATGAGCAGTTCTTC.

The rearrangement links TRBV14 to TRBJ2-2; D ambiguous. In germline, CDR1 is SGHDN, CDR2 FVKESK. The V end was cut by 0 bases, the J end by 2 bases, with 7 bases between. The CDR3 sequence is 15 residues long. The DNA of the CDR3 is TGTGCCAGCAGCCAAGACCGACCTAACACCGGGGAGCTGTTTTTT. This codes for CASSQDRPNTGELFF.

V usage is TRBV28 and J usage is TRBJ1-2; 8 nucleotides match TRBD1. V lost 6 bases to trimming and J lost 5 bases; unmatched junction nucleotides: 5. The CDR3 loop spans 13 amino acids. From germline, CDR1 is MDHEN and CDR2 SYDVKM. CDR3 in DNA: TGTGCCAGCAGGGGACAGGAAAGTTATGGCTACACCTTC. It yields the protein CASRGQESYGYTF.

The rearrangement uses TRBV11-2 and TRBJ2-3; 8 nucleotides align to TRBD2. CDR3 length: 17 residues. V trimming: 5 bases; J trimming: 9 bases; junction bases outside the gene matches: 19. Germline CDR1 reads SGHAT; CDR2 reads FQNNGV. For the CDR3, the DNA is TGTGCCAGCAGCCAACAGACCGGACTAGCTGGTCACGGCACGCAGTATTTT. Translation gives CASSQQTGLAGHGTQYF.

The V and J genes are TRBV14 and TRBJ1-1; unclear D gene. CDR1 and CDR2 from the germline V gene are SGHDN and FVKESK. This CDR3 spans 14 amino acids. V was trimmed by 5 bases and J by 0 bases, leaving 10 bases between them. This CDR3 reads CASSFRDLNTEAFF. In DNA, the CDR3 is TGTGCCAGCAGCTTCCGGGATTTGAACACTGAAGCTTTCTTT.